These 12 T cell receptor beta chains were all obtained from the same sample, sequenced in a study of cytomegalovirus exposure and HLA in healthy donors. The PCR employed 60 Vbeta primers together with 13 Jbeta primers. Sequencing was performed with immunoSEQ multiplex PCR; in TCRdb, only in-frame clones are kept and a portion is missing. The data show 160,000 or so clones, with 70% to 85% seen just once and around 0.74% held by the top ten. What was sequenced was PBMCs. Receptors were obtained from a woman in her thirties or forties in good health and CMV-seronegative.

This clone has only a few counts. The chain couples TRBV6-1 to TRBJ1-2; D might be TRBD1 (5 bases). The V gene's germline CDR1 is MNHNS and CDR2 SASEGT. CDR3 length: 17 residues. Between the trimmed V and J ends, which lost 2 bases and 1 base, there was a span of 17 bases. The CDR3: CASSERAGLRHNYGYTF. The CDR3 DNA sequence: TGTGCCAGCAGTGAACGGGCAGGGCTTAGGCATAACTATGGCTACACCTTC.

V usage is TRBV19 and J usage is TRBJ2-3; 13 bases fit TRBD2. CDR1 LNHDA and CDR2 SQIVND come from the germline V gene (reference sequence). CDR3 length equals 15 residues. V gave up 5 bases and J gave up 7 bases; unmatched junction bases: 6. The DNA for the CDR3 is TGTGCCAGTAGTCCTACTAGCGGGAGGGCAAATACGCAGTATTTT. It encodes CASSPTSGRANTQYF.

A word on this clone: At one of its ends the junction is not consistent with the germline gene, which may arise from a read error. The genes are TRBV7-7 and TRBJ1-4; D ambiguous. CDR1 SSHAT and CDR2 FNYEAQ come from the germline V gene (reference sequence). The CDR3 is 14 amino acids. CDR3 bases: TGTGCTAGCAGCCCGGGAGGGTTCAATGAAAAACTGTTTTTT. This translates into CASSPGGFNEKLFF.

V gene TRBV5-6 combines with J gene TRBJ1-2, with D possibly TRBD1 on 6 matching bases. Trimming took 4 bases from V and 4 from J, leaving 11 bases between them. Germline V gene lookup returns CDR1 SGHDT and CDR2 YYEEEE. The CDR3 consists of 13 residues. In DNA, the CDR3 is TGTGCCAGCAGCCAGCAGGGGACCTATGGCTACACCTTC. Its protein product is CASSQQGTYGYTF. Based on the CDR3 plus reference TRBV5-6 and TRBJ1-2, the full variable domain is DAGVTQSPTHLIKTRGQQVTLRCSPKSGHDTVSWYQQALGQGPQFIFQYYEEEERQRGNFPDRFSGHQFPNYSSELNVNALLLGDSALYLCASSQQGTYGYTFGSGTRLTVV.

V is TRBV6-1 and J is TRBJ1-5; D remains ambiguous. The germline V and J ends were trimmed by 1 base and 7 bases, with 14 bases remaining between them. This CDR3 contains 15 residues. CDR1 is MNHNS, CDR2 SASEGT, per germline. The DNA of the CDR3 is TGTGCCAGCAGTGAAGACGGAGGGTTCGGGCAGCCCCAGCATTTT. Protein: CASSEDGGFGQPQHF.

The CDR3 nucleotides are TGTGCCAGCAGTTTTAGCGGGAGAGGCGAGCAGTACTTC. It is translated as CASSFSGRGEQYF. V usage is TRBV27 and J usage is TRBJ2-7; 9 bases map to TRBD2. The CDR3 has 13 residues. Germline lookup yields CDR1 MNHEY and CDR2 SMNVEV (reference sequence). V shed 3 bases, J shed 6 bases, and the junction held 3 bases outside the gene matches.

The chain is built from TRBV7-9 and TRBJ1-5; TRBD1 matches at 10 bases. The CDR3 is 17 amino acids. V trimming: 1 base; J trimming: 5 bases; junction bases outside the gene matches: 8. CDR1 SEHNR and CDR2 FQNEAQ come from the germline V gene (reference sequence). Here the CDR3 reads CASSLGGRDRGYQPQHF. The CDR3 coding sequence is TGTGCCAGCAGCTTAGGAGGCCGGGACAGGGGATATCAGCCCCAGCATTTT.

This clone was detected only a few times. CDR3: CASSQFLRDSQANTEAFF. CDR3 in DNA: TGTGCCAGCAGTCAATTCCTCCGGGACTCCCAGGCGAACACTGAAGCTTTCTTT. This chain joins TRBV28 and TRBJ1-1; D is perhaps TRBD1 (5 bases). The CDR3 consists of 18 residues. The germline gives CDR1 MDHEN, CDR2 SYDVKM. Deletions cut 5 bases from V and 1 base from J, with 23 bases between.

V usage is TRBV27 and J usage is TRBJ1-2; tentatively, D is TRBD1 (5 bases). V lost 2 bases to trimming and J lost 1 base, with 20 bases between them. Germline V gene lookup returns CDR1 MNHEY and CDR2 SMNVEV (reference sequence). The CDR3 totals 18 residues. The CDR3 protein is CASSLRSPGSGGNYGYTF. DNA of the CDR3: TGTGCCAGCAGTTTACGCTCCCCAGGGTCCGGGGGTAACTATGGCTACACCTTC.

This clone was observed a handful of times. In DNA form, the CDR3 reads TGCGCCAGCAGTGAGACACAGGGAAGCGCTGAAGCTTTCTTT. Its translation: CASSETQGSAEAFF. The rearrangement joins TRBV10-2 to TRBJ1-1; TRBD1 is a possible D gene (6 bases). Per germline, CDR1 WSHSY and CDR2 SAAADI. V was clipped by 2 bases and J by 6 bases, with 13 bases between them. The CDR3 has 14 residues.

This chain connects TRBV19 to TRBJ2-1; tentative D call: TRBD2 (5 bases). The CDR3 consists of 15 residues. The germline V gene has CDR1 LNHDA and CDR2 SQIVND (reference sequence). Trimming removed 4 bases from V and 6 bases from J, with 16 bases in between. CDR3: CASSTAHTGSNEQFF. The CDR3 DNA sequence: TGTGCCAGTAGTACCGCCCATACGGGGTCCAATGAGCAGTTCTTC.

The chain is built from TRBV4-1 and TRBJ2-1, with D maybe TRBD2 (7 bases). V was shortened by 6 bases and J by 3 bases, with 15 bases between the two germline ends. Looked up from germline, CDR1 is MGHRA and CDR2 is YSYEKL. The CDR3 is 15 residues long. This chain's CDR3 is CASSPGAGDYNEQFF. As DNA, the CDR3 is TGCGCCAGCAGTCCGGGGGCGGGGGACTACAATGAGCAGTTCTTC.